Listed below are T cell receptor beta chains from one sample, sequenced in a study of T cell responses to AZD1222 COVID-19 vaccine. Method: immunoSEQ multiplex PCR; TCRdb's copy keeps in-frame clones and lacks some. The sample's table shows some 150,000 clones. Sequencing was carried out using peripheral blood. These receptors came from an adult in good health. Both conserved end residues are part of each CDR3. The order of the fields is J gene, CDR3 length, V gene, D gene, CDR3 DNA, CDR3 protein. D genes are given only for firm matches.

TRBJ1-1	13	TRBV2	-	TGTGCCAGCAGGGACAGCCAGAACACTGAAGCTTTCTTT	CASRDSQNTEAFF
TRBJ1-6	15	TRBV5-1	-	TGCGCCAGCAGCTTCGATGGGGTGCAACGCTCACCCCTCCACTTT	CASSFDGVQRSPLHF
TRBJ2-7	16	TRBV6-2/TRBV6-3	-	TGTGCCAGCAGCCGTACTTGGGCAGATAACTCCTACGAGCAGTACTTC	CASSRTWADNSYEQYF
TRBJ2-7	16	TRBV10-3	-	TGTGCCATCAGCCCTCAGACAGGTTCTCTTTATCGCGAGCAGTACTTC	CAISPQTGSLYREQYF
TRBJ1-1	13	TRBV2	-	TGTGCCAGCACGGTTGGACGAACCGCTGAAGCTTTCTTT	CASTVGRTAEAFF
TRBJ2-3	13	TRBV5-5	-	TGTGCCAGCAGCTTATCGAGAGAGGATACGCAGTATTTT	CASSLSREDTQYF
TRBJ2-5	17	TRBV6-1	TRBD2	TGTGCCAGCAGTGGGACCCTGATTAGCGGGGGGTGGTGGACCCAGTACTTC	CASSGTLISGGWWTQYF
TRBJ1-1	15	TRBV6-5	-	TGTGCCAGCAGAAGGGGGTCTAGGGGAGGGACTGAAGCTTTCTTT	CASRRGSRGGTEAFF
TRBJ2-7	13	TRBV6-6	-	TGTGCCAGCAGTTCTCTAGCCGTCTACGAGCATTACTTC	CASSSLAVYEHYF
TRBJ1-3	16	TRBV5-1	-	TGCGCCAGCAGCTTGCGGGAGGTCCTCTCTGGAAACACCATATATTTT	CASSLREVLSGNTIYF
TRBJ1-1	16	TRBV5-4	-	TGTGCCAGCAGCTTGGGGGCAGCAGTCTCCGGAAAGGGAGCTTTCTTT	CASSLGAAVSGKGAFF
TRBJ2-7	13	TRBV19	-	TGTGCCAGTAGTAGCCAGGGGAAAAACGAGCAGTACTTC	CASSSQGKNEQYF
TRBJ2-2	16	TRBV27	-	TGTGCCAGCAGTGCCGCATCTAGCGAGTACACCGGGGAGCTGTTTTTT	CASSAASSEYTGELFF
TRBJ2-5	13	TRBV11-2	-	TGTGCCAGCAGCTTAGAGCCCGTAGAGACCCAGTACTTC	CASSLEPVETQYF
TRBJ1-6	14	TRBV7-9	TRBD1	TGTGCCAGCAGCCCCGGGACAGCGAATTCACCCCTCCACTTT	CASSPGTANSPLHF
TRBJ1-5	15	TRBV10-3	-	TGTGCCATCAGTGAGTTCGCTTCAGAAGGTCAGCCCCAGCATTTT	CAISEFASEGQPQHF
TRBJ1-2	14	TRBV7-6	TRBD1	TGTGCCAGCAGCTTAGGAGCAGGGGGGCATGGCTACACCTTC	CASSLGAGGHGYTF
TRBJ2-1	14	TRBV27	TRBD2	TGTGCCAGCAGTTTGCCGACTAGCGGTAATGAGCAGTTCTTC	CASSLPTSGNEQFF
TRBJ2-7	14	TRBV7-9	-	TGTGCCAGCAGCCTAGTGGGCAGTTCCTACGAGCAGTACTTC	CASSLVGSSYEQYF
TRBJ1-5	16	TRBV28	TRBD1	TGTGCCAGCCGAAGGGGGGGACAGGGGAGGGATCAGCCCCAGCATTTT	CASRRGGQGRDQPQHF
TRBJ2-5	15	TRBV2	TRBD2	TGTGCCAGCAGTGGGAACGGGGGGATCGTAGAGACCCAGTACTTC	CASSGNGGIVETQYF
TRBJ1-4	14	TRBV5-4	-	TGTGCCAGCAGCTCCCCCTTGACCCAAGGAAAACTGTTTTTT	CASSSPLTQGKLFF
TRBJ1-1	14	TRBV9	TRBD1	TGTGCCAGCAGCTACTCAGGGGGAAACACTGAAGCTTTCTTT	CASSYSGGNTEAFF
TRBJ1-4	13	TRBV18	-	TGTGCCAGCTCACCAAGCGTCAAGGGAGAGCTGTTTTTT	CASSPSVKGELFF
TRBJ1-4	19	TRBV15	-	TGTGCCACCAGCAGAGTTGTTGGGCGGGGGGGACGGCTCAATGAAAAACTGTTTTTT	CATSRVVGRGGRLNEKLFF
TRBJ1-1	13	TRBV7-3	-	TGTGCCAGCAGCGCAGGGGTGAACACTGAAGCTTTCTTT	CASSAGVNTEAFF
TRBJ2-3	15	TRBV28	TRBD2	TGTGCCAGCAGTTTATTCGGGGGGGGTCAAGATACGCAGTATTTT	CASSLFGGGQDTQYF
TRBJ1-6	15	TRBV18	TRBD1	TGTGCCAGCTCATCCCGGGACAGAAATAATTCACCCCTCCACTTT	CASSSRDRNNSPLHF
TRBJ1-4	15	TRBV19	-	TGTGCCAGTAGCCGATCCCACGGAGGGGGTGAAAAACTGTTTTTT	CASSRSHGGGEKLFF
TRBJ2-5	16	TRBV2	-	TGTGCCAGCAGTGAAGGGACGCCCGTTAAAAAAGAGACCCAGTACTTC	CASSEGTPVKKETQYF
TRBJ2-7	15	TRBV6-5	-	TGTGCCAGCAGTTACAGAGATCATTCTACCTACGAGCAGTACTTC	CASSYRDHSTYEQYF
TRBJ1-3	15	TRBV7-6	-	TGTGCCAGCAGCTTACTCGGGCCCTCTGGAAACACCATATATTTT	CASSLLGPSGNTIYF
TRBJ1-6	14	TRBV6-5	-	TGTGCCAGCACCGAAGGGCAGTATAATTCACCCCTCCACTTT	CASTEGQYNSPLHF
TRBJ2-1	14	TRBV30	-	TGTGCCTGGAGTGTGATGCGACAGTCCAATGAGCAGTTCTTC	CAWSVMRQSNEQFF
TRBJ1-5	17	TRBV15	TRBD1	TGTGCCACCAGCAGAGATCTCGTCCGGGACAGGGGTCAGCCCCAGCATTTT	CATSRDLVRDRGQPQHF
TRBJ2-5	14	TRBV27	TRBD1	TGTGCCAGCAAAACCGGGATCCCTCAGGGGGCCCAGTACTTC	CASKTGIPQGAQYF
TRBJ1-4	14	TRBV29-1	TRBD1	TGCAGCGTTGCACGGACAGGTGGTGTAGAAAAACTGTTTTTT	CSVARTGGVEKLFF
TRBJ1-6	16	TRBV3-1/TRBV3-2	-	TGTGCCAGCAGCCAAGGGCCTCGCTCCTATAATTCACCCCTCCACTTT	CASSQGPRSYNSPLHF
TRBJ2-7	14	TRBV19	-	TGTGCCACCCAGGAGGGGGCCGCAACCTACGAGCAGTACTTC	CATQEGAATYEQYF
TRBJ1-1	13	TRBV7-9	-	TGTGCCAGCAGCTACGGACAGAACACTGAAGCTTTCTTT	CASSYGQNTEAFF
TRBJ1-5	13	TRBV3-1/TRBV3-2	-	TGTGCCAGCAGCCAAGATTTGAATCAGCCCCAGCATTTT	CASSQDLNQPQHF
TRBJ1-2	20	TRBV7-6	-	TGTGCCAGCAGCTTAGCCCCCCCGAGGGGGGAACCGGCCCCGAGTGGTGGCTACACCTTC	CASSLAPPRGEPAPSGGYTF
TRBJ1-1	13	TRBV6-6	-	TGTGCCAGCAGTTACGGGACGCACACTGAAGCTTTCTTT	CASSYGTHTEAFF
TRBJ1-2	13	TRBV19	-	TGTGCCAGTAGTATCCAGGACAGCTATGGCTACACCTTC	CASSIQDSYGYTF
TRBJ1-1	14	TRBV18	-	TGTGCCAGCTCAAGGGGACAACTGAACACTGAAGCTTTCTTT	CASSRGQLNTEAFF
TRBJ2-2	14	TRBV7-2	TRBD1	TGTGCCAGCAGCCGGGGACAGCCAACCGGGGAGCTGTTTTTT	CASSRGQPTGELFF
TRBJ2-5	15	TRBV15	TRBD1	TGTGCCACCAGCGGCTGGACAGGTGTCCAAGAGACCCAGTACTTC	CATSGWTGVQETQYF
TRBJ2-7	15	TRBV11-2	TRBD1	TGTGCCAGCAGCTCATGGACAGGGAGCTCCTACGAGCAGTACTTC	CASSSWTGSSYEQYF
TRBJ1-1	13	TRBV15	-	TGTGCCACCAGCAGAGCGGCAGGGTCTTTGGCTTTCTTT	CATSRAAGSLAFF